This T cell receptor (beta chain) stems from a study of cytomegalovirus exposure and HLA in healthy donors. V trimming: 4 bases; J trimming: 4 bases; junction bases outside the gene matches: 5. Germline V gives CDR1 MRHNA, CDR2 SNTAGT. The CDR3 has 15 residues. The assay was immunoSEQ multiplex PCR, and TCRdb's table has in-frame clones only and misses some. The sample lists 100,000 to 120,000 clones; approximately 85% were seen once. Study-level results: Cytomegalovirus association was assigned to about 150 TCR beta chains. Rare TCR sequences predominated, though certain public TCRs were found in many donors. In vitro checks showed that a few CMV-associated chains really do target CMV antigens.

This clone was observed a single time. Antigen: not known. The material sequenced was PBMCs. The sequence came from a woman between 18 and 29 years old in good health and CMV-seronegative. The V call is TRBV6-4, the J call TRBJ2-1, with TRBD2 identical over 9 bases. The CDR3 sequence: CASSGKAGGYNEQFF. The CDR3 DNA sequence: TGTGCCAGCAGTGGTAAAGCGGGGGGTTACAATGAGCAGTTCTTC.